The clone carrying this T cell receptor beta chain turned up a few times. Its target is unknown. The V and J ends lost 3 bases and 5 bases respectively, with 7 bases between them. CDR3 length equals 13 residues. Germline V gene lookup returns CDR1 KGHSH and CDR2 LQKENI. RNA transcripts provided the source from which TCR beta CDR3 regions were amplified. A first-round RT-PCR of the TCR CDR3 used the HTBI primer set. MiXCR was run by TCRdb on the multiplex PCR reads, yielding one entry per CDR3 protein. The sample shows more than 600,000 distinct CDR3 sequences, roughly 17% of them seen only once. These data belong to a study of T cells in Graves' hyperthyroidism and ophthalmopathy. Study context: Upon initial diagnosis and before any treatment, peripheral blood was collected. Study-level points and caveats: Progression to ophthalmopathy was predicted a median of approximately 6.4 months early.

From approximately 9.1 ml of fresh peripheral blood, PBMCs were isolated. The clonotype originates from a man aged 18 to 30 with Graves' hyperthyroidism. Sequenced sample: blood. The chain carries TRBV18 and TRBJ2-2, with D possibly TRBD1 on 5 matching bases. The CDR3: CASSPTDTGELFF. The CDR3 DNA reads TGTGCCAGCTCACCGACAGATACCGGGGAGCTGTTTTTT.